The 27 T cell receptor beta chains given below trace back to one sample, sequenced in a study of control samples from healthy donors and cancer patients. Here immunoSEQ multiplex PCR was the method, and the copy in TCRdb shows in-frame clones only, minus some. There are more than 120,000 clones in the sample; 80% to 95% occur only once, and roughly 3.2% lies in the top ten. The material sequenced was blood. These receptors all come from a young man in good health.

V gene TRBV6-5 combines with J gene TRBJ2-3; D might be TRBD2 (5 bases). Trimming took off 5 bases at V and 0 bases at J, with 9 bases between the two ends. The CDR3 is 14 amino acids. Germline V gene lookup returns CDR1 MNHEY and CDR2 SVGAGI. CDR3 in DNA: TGTGCCAGCAGTACCGGGAAGAGCACAGATACGCAGTATTTT. The encoded protein is CASSTGKSTDTQYF.

The genes are TRBV28 and TRBJ1-2, with D perhaps matching TRBD1 (6 bases). Germline V gene data show CDR1 as MDHEN and CDR2 as SYDVKM. Trimming removed 8 bases from V and 5 bases from J, with 15 bases in between. This CDR3 contains 13 residues. The CDR3 here is CASHLEGGYGYTF. In DNA, the CDR3 is TGTGCCAGCCACCTCGAGGGGGGGTATGGCTACACCTTC.

CDR3: CAWRGGPTEQYF. In nucleotides, the CDR3 is TGTGCCTGGAGAGGGGGTCCCACCGAGCAGTACTTC. The chain employs TRBV30 and TRBJ2-7; TRBD1 is a possible D gene (6 bases). CDR1 is GTSNPN, CDR2 SVGIG, per germline (reference sequence). The CDR3 covers 12 residues. V lost 3 bases and J 6 bases, leaving 12 bases between the germline ends.

The V call is TRBV6-5, the J call TRBJ2-3, with TRBD2 identical over 9 bases. Unmatched junction bases numbered 1, after V lost 6 bases and J lost 0 bases. The germline gives CDR1 MNHEY, CDR2 SVGAGI. The CDR3 is 14 residues long. CDR3 sequence: CASRSGGSTDTQYF. DNA for the CDR3: TGTGCCAGCAGGAGCGGGGGGAGCACAGATACGCAGTATTTT.

This chain links TRBV25-1 with TRBJ2-1; TRBD2 agrees at 9 bases. This CDR3 region has 14 residues. Trimming removed 10 bases from V and 10 bases from J; junction bases left unmatched: 14. The germline V gene has CDR1 MGHDK and CDR2 SYGVNS. The CDR3 protein is CATQPGLAPLEQFF. In nucleotides, the CDR3 is TGTGCCACCCAGCCGGGACTAGCACCTCTCGAGCAGTTCTTC.

This sequence joins TRBV12-3 or TRBV12-4 and TRBJ2-3, with D unclear. The CDR3 consists of 10 residues. V lost 5 bases and J 8 bases, leaving 5 bases between the germline ends. The CDR3 DNA follows: TGTGCCAGCAGTAGTGGTACGCAGTATTTT. It specifies CASSSGTQYF.

This chain connects TRBV19 to TRBJ1-1; no definite D call. From germline, CDR1 is LNHDA and CDR2 SQIVND (reference sequence). This CDR3 is 15 amino acids long. Between the trimmed V and J ends, which lost 7 bases and 0 bases, there was a span of 15 bases. CDR3: CASTDLWGLNTEAFF. CDR3 bases: TGTGCCAGTACCGACCTTTGGGGTCTGAACACTGAAGCTTTCTTT.

The gene calls are TRBV28 and TRBJ2-2; D is possibly TRBD2 (7 bases). This CDR3 is built from 14 residues. Trimming cost V 5 bases and J 3 bases, with 10 bases left between them. Germline-derived CDR1 and CDR2 are MDHEN and SYDVKM. In DNA, the CDR3 is TGTGCCAGCAGTGTAGGGGGGGACACCGGGGAGCTGTTTTTT. It is translated as CASSVGGDTGELFF.

The genes are TRBV3-1 (or the pseudogene TRBV3-2) and TRBJ2-7; D ambiguous. Trimming left V 1 base short and J 4 bases short, with 5 bases between. This CDR3 region has 12 residues. Germline-derived CDR1 and CDR2 are LGHDT and YNNKEL (reference sequence). This chain's CDR3 is CASSQGGYEQYF. The CDR3 nucleotides read TGTGCCAGCAGCCAAGGGGGTTACGAGCAGTACTTC.

The J gene is TRBJ1-1, the V gene TRBV10-2; the D is unclear. V was trimmed by 8 bases and J by 4 bases, leaving 14 bases between them. Per germline, CDR1 WSHSY and CDR2 SAAADI. CDR3 size: 13 residues. This chain's CDR3 is CASFALLGTEAFF. CDR3 in DNA: TGCGCCAGCTTTGCCCTCTTAGGCACTGAAGCTTTCTTT.

V and J are TRBV11-2 and TRBJ1-5, with D perhaps matching TRBD1 (6 bases). Trimming stripped 10 bases from V and 6 bases from J, with 10 bases between. The CDR3 covers 11 residues. Germline values: CDR1 SGHAT, CDR2 FQNNGV. CDR3 sequence reads: CATQGTQPQHF. The CDR3 bases are TGTGCCACTCAGGGGACTCAGCCCCAGCATTTT. The full variable domain, its missing parts supplied by reference TRBV11-2 and TRBJ1-5, is EAGVAQSPRYKIIEKRQSVAFWCNPISGHATLYWYQQILGQGPKLLIQFQNNGVVDDSQLPKDRFSAERLKGVDSTLKIQPAKLEDSAVYLCATQGTQPQHFGDGTRLSIL.

Only a few counts were recorded for this clone. V gene TRBV10-2 combines with J gene TRBJ2-7; TRBD2 might be the D (7 bases). The CDR3 has 12 amino acids. Deletions cut 6 bases from V and 4 bases from J, with 10 bases between. Germline V gene lookup returns CDR1 WSHSY and CDR2 SAAADI. The CDR3 sequence: CASRGGPYEQYF. The CDR3 bases are TGCGCCAGCAGGGGGGGGCCATACGAGCAGTACTTC.

This clone was detected once. The rearrangement uses TRBV11-2 and TRBJ2-3, with D possibly matching TRBD2 (5 bases). CDR3 size: 16 residues. The germline gives CDR1 SGHAT, CDR2 FQNNGV. Deletions cut 5 bases from V and 6 bases from J, with 21 bases between. The CDR3 protein is CASSQKWAGRGDTQYF. CDR3 sequence (DNA): TGTGCCAGCAGCCAAAAGTGGGCAGGACGAGGGGATACGCAGTATTTT.

The chain couples TRBV19 to TRBJ2-1, with 7 nucleotides matching TRBD2. Trimming at V came to 7 bases and at J to 3 bases, leaving 3 bases not matched to a gene. This CDR3 contains 13 residues. Looked up from germline, CDR1 is LNHDA and CDR2 is SQIVND (reference sequence). The chain's CDR3 is CASNSGGYNEQFF. As DNA, the CDR3 is TGTGCCAGTAACTCGGGGGGCTACAATGAGCAGTTCTTC.

The chain carries TRBV2 and TRBJ2-7, with D unclear. Between the trimmed V and J ends, which lost 3 bases and 4 bases, there was a span of 10 bases. Germline loops: CDR1 SNHLY, CDR2 FYNNEI. This CDR3 has 13 amino acids. The CDR3 DNA sequence: TGTGCCAGCAGTGATGAAGGTCTATACGAGCAGTACTTC. This codes for CASSDEGLYEQYF.

The chain combines TRBV10-3 with TRBJ1-1, with 9 nucleotides matching TRBD1. Germline V gives CDR1 ENHRY, CDR2 SYGVKD. The trim removed 4 bases at V and 5 bases at J, leaving 8 bases unmatched. The CDR3 has 15 residues. The CDR3 protein is CAISAGRTGVTEAFF. The CDR3 DNA reads TGTGCCATCAGTGCGGGAAGGACAGGGGTAACTGAAGCTTTCTTT.

The DNA of the CDR3 is TGTGCCAGTAGGCAGGGTTGGAGCAATCAGCCCCAGCATTTT. It codes for CASRQGWSNQPQHF. The chain links TRBV19 to TRBJ1-5; possible D gene TRBD1, 5 bases. CDR1 and CDR2 from the germline V gene are LNHDA and SQIVND (reference sequence). Trimming cost V 6 bases and J 1 base, with 10 bases left between them. This CDR3 region has 14 residues.

J is TRBJ1-5 and V is TRBV7-8; D is unresolved. V lost 5 bases to trimming and J lost 3 bases, with 17 bases between them. This CDR3 is 16 amino acids long. Germline CDR1 and CDR2: SGHVS and FQNEAQ. The CDR3 loop is CASSRNVPVPNQPQHF. CDR3 DNA: TGTGCCAGCAGCCGAAACGTCCCCGTGCCCAATCAGCCCCAGCATTTT.

V gene TRBV7-9 combines with J gene TRBJ2-7; 7 bases align to TRBD1. This CDR3 is 12 amino acids long. Germline V CDR1 and CDR2: SEHNR, FQNEAQ (reference sequence). Losses at the gene ends were 4 bases for V and 5 bases for J; bases not matched to a gene: 2. The CDR3 loop reads CASSYTGDEQYF. CDR3 coding DNA: TGTGCCAGCAGCTACACAGGGGACGAGCAGTACTTC.

The chain employs TRBV6-5 and TRBJ1-1; 7 nucleotides align to TRBD1. Trimming at V came to 10 bases and at J to 1 base, leaving 9 bases not matched to a gene. Germline values: CDR1 MNHEY, CDR2 SVGAGI. The CDR3 covers 14 residues. CDR3 nucleotides: TGTGCCACCGTTCTCACAGGGGCGAACACTGAAGCTTTCTTT. This sequence encodes CATVLTGANTEAFF.

The chain links TRBV6-1 to TRBJ2-4; the D is unclear. Germline V CDR1 and CDR2: MNHNS, SASEGT. There are 15 residues in the CDR3. V lost 0 bases, J lost 5 bases, and 11 bases lay in between. The CDR3 nucleotides are TGTGCCAGCAGTGAAGCGATCCAGACGGAAAACATTCAGTACTTC. This gives the protein CASSEAIQTENIQYF.

This chain connects TRBV2 to TRBJ2-2, with TRBD2 matching 8 bases. CDR1 and CDR2 from the germline V gene are SNHLY and FYNNEI. V shed 5 bases, J shed 1 base, and the junction held 6 bases outside the gene matches. This CDR3 is 16 amino acids long. The CDR3: CASSPGLGKNTGELFF. The CDR3 DNA sequence: TGTGCCAGCAGTCCGGGACTAGGGAAGAACACCGGGGAGCTGTTTTTT.

This chain links TRBV4-2 with TRBJ1-2; possibly TRBD1 for D (5 bases). With 2 bases removed from V and 6 bases from J, the gap between germline ends came to 13 bases. The CDR3 covers 14 residues. Germline V gene sequence: CDR1 LGHNA, CDR2 YNFKEQ. The CDR3 region is CASSQPGGNDGYTF. Here the CDR3 DNA reads TGTGCCAGCAGCCAACCCGGGGGAAACGATGGCTACACCTTC.

The rearrangement uses TRBV29-1 and TRBJ2-7; D unresolved. Germline-derived CDR1 and CDR2 are SQVTM and ANQGSEA. The CDR3 sequence is 12 residues long. Trimming took off 0 bases at V and 6 bases at J, with 9 bases between the two ends. The CDR3 DNA reads as TGCAGCGTTGAAGAAATGCCCGCCGAGCAGTACTTC. This codes for CSVEEMPAEQYF.

Only one count was recorded for this clone. This sequence joins TRBV5-5 and TRBJ2-7; D is ambiguous. Germline values: CDR1 SGHKS, CDR2 YYEKEE (reference sequence). Trimming shortened V by 1 base and J by 0 bases, and 8 bases separated the two germline ends. This CDR3 is 14 amino acids long. The CDR3 reads CASSLTALSYEQYF. As DNA, the CDR3 is TGTGCCAGCAGCTTGACGGCCCTCTCCTACGAGCAGTACTTC. Variable domain in full (rest from reference TRBV5-5 and TRBJ2-7): DAGVTQSPTHLIKTRGQQVTLRCSPISGHKSVSWYQQVLGQGPQFIFQYYEKEERGRGNFPDRFSARQFPNYSSELNVNALLLGDSALYLCASSLTALSYEQYFGPGTRLTVT.

This chain's CDR3 is CASSDGLGNEQFF. The DNA of the CDR3 is TGTGCCAGCAGCGATGGATTGGGCAATGAGCAGTTCTTC. The chain recombines TRBV2 with TRBJ2-1, with D uncertain. The CDR3 contains 13 residues. Germline CDR1 reads SNHLY; CDR2 reads FYNNEI. Trimming shortened V by 6 bases and J by 6 bases, and 12 bases separated the two germline ends. Together with reference TRBV2 and TRBJ2-1, the CDR3 gives the full variable domain: EPEVTQTPSHQVTQMGQEVILRCVPISNHLYFYWYRQILGQKVEFLVSFYNNEISEKSEIFDDQFSVERPDGSNFTLKIRSTKLEDSAMYFCASSDGLGNEQFFGPGTRLTVL.

This rearrangement joins TRBV29-1 to TRBJ1-1; possible D gene TRBD1, 5 bases. The germline V gene has CDR1 SQVTM and CDR2 ANQGSEA. Trimming took 1 base from V and 5 from J, leaving 14 bases between them. The CDR3 runs to 14 residues. CDR3 sequence (DNA): TGCAGCGTTGAAGGCCAGGGACGGGGAACTGAAGCTTTCTTT. Encoded protein: CSVEGQGRGTEAFF. Full variable domain (remainder filled in from reference TRBV29-1 and TRBJ1-1): SAVISQKPSRDICQRGTSLTIQCQVDSQVTMMFWYRQQPGQSLTLIATANQGSEATYESGFVIDKFPISRPNLTFSTLTVSNMSPEDSSIYLCSVEGQGRGTEAFFGQGTRLTVV.